These 15 T cell receptor beta chains were sequenced from one sample in a study of T cells after yellow fever vaccination. TCRdb called the 5' RACE reads again in MiXCR, with one record for every CDR3 protein. Among about 26,000 distinct CDR3 sequences listed, about 5.5% were seen once. This specimen consisted of PBMCs, either bulk or a sorted T-cell subset (CD4+, CD8+, memory, or dextramer-sorted; not recorded which), obtained 15 days after the yellow fever booster vaccination. These receptors originate from a man in his thirties or forties who received the YFV17D yellow fever vaccine.

Many counts were recorded for this clonotype. J is TRBJ2-3 and V is TRBV27; no reliable D call. This CDR3 is 14 amino acids long. V was clipped by 5 bases and J by 2 bases, with 11 bases between them. The germline CDR1 and CDR2 sequences are MNHEY and SMNVEV (reference sequence). CDR3 protein: CASSPRLYTDTQYF. CDR3 DNA sequence: TGTGCCAGCAGTCCCAGACTCTACACAGATACGCAGTATTTT.

At least ten counts were recorded for this clonotype. This CDR3 reads CSARSPGLNTDTQYF. In nucleotides, the CDR3 is TGCAGTGCTAGATCACCGGGACTTAACACAGATACGCAGTATTTT. V usage is TRBV20-1 and J usage is TRBJ2-3; TRBD2 is a possible D gene (6 bases). Germline CDR1 is DFQATT and CDR2 is SNEGSKA (reference sequence). The CDR3 is 15 residues long. V lost 2 bases, J lost 2 bases, and 14 bases lay in between.

This clonotype occurred many times. The chain combines TRBV7-2 with TRBJ2-5, with 11 bases fitting TRBD2. The trim removed 4 bases at V and 4 bases at J, leaving 8 bases unmatched. CDR1 is SGHTA, CDR2 FQGNSA, per germline. This CDR3 spans 16 amino acids. This CDR3 reads CASSSGSGRATETQYF. The CDR3 DNA sequence: TGTGCCAGCAGCTCCGGTAGCGGGAGGGCCACAGAGACCCAGTACTTC.

This clonotype was observed many times. V is TRBV11-1 and J is TRBJ1-1, with 12 bases aligning to TRBD1. Looked up from germline, CDR1 is SGHAT and CDR2 is FQDESV (reference sequence). The CDR3 sequence is 15 residues long. J was trimmed by 6 bases and V by 3 bases; bases with no gene match: 5. The CDR3 region is CASSFGDRGLAEAFF. Here the CDR3 DNA reads TGTGCCAGCAGCTTTGGGGACAGGGGGCTGGCTGAAGCTTTCTTT.

Note on this clonotype: A much larger clonotype is one base distant, so this may be a read error. The rearrangement uses TRBV20-1 and TRBJ1-2; 8 nucleotides line up with TRBD1. Per the germline V gene, CDR1 is DFQATT and CDR2 is SNEGSKA (reference sequence). This CDR3 has 12 amino acids. After removal of 4 bases from V and 7 bases from J, the junction contained 5 bases not matched to a gene. As DNA, the CDR3 is TGCAGTGCTACAGGGGGCTGGTGTGGCTACACCTTC. Its protein is CSATGGWCGYTF.

This clonotype was recorded at least ten times. The genes are TRBV2 and TRBJ2-5; 7 bases match TRBD1. Germline V lookup: CDR1 SNHLY, CDR2 FYNNEI. V lost 11 bases to trimming and J lost 3 bases; unmatched junction nucleotides: 3. This CDR3 is built from 11 residues. DNA of the CDR3: TGTGCCGGGACAGATGAAGAGACCCAGTACTTC. Protein sequence: CAGTDEETQYF.

This clonotype showed up just once. A much more abundant neighbour one base away suggests this may be a read error. V is TRBV5-4 and J is TRBJ2-5; 7 bases align to TRBD2. Germline V gives CDR1 SGHNT, CDR2 YYREEE (reference sequence). The V segment lost 7 bases and the J segment 7 bases; nucleotides outside the gene matches: 13. CDR3 length equals 14 residues. Written as DNA, the CDR3 is TGTGCCAGCGGCATGGGGGGGACGGAGCTGACCCAGTACTTC. It encodes CASGMGGTELTQYF. The full variable domain, completed using reference TRBV5-4 and TRBJ2-5, is ETGVTQSPTHLIKTRGQQVTLRCSSQSGHNTVSWYQQALGQGPQFIFQYYREEENGRGNFPPRFSGLQFPNYSSELNVNALELDDSALYLCASGMGGTELTQYFGPGTRLLVL.

This clonotype was seen ten or more times. V gene TRBV6-1 combines with J gene TRBJ2-3, with 7 bases that match TRBD2. Germline lookup yields CDR1 MNHNS and CDR2 SASEGT. The CDR3 runs to 14 residues. V lost 8 bases and J lost 0; bases outside the gene matches: 5. In DNA form, the CDR3 reads TGTGCCAGCCTGCGCGGGAGCAGCACAGATACGCAGTATTTT. Translation: CASLRGSSTDTQYF.

This clonotype was counted ten times or more. V usage is TRBV27 and J usage is TRBJ1-2; D unresolved. The CDR3 has 16 residues. The germline V gene encodes CDR1 MNHEY and CDR2 SMNVEV (reference sequence). V was shortened by 3 bases and J by 0 bases, with 14 bases between the two germline ends. This chain's CDR3 is CASSFSPRASNYGYTF. The CDR3 region has the DNA TGTGCCAGCAGTTTTTCTCCCCGGGCCTCTAACTATGGCTACACCTTC.

This clonotype was counted ten times or more. The chain links TRBV7-2 to TRBJ1-6, with D hard to call. Deletions cut 5 bases from V and 0 bases from J, with 2 bases between. The CDR3 extends over 13 amino acids. Germline V gene lookup returns CDR1 SGHTA and CDR2 FQGNSA. This chain's CDR3 is CASSPSYNSPLHF. In DNA form, the CDR3 reads TGTGCCAGCAGCCCCTCCTATAATTCACCCCTCCACTTT.

This clonotype was counted at least ten times. V gene TRBV7-2 combines with J gene TRBJ2-1; 8 bases line up with TRBD2. The CDR3 runs to 15 residues. The ends lost 1 base at V and 7 bases at J; junction bases unmatched: 6. The germline CDR1 and CDR2 sequences are SGHTA and FQGNSA. CDR3: CASSLGTSFGNEQFF. DNA for the CDR3: TGTGCCAGCAGCTTAGGGACTAGCTTCGGAAATGAGCAGTTCTTC. The full variable domain, with the rest looked up from reference TRBV7-2 and TRBJ2-1, is GAGVSQSPSNKVTEKGKDVELRCDPISGHTALYWYRQSLGQGLEFLIYFQGNSAPDKSGLPSDRFSAERTGGSVSTLTIQRTQQEDSAVYLCASSLGTSFGNEQFFGPGTRLTVL.

A remark on this clonotype: A much larger clone sits a single nucleotide away, making a read error possible. The chain couples TRBV12-3 or TRBV12-4 to TRBJ1-4; 9 nucleotides agree with TRBD1. The CDR3 is made up of 16 amino acids. The CDR3 sequence is CDSSPGTGLTGEKLFF. The CDR3 nucleotides read TGTGACAGCAGTCCTGGGACAGGGCTCACGGGGGAAAAACTGTTTTTT.

This clonotype has at least ten counts. The chain employs TRBV6-5 and TRBJ1-1; a weak D match, TRBD1 (6 bases). CDR3 length: 13 amino acids. V lost 11 bases, J lost 6 bases, and 19 bases lay in between. CDR1 is MNHEY, CDR2 SVGAGI, per germline. CDR3 residues: CAAEGGSGSEAFF. The CDR3 DNA follows: TGTGCCGCGGAAGGGGGAAGTGGGTCTGAAGCTTTCTTT.

This clonotype was detected many times. V is TRBV4-2 and J is TRBJ2-3, with D possibly called TRBD1 or TRBD2 (5 bases each). From germline, CDR1 is LGHNA and CDR2 YNFKEQ. The CDR3 runs to 18 residues. Trimming left V 0 bases short and J 1 base short, with 17 bases between. CDR3: CASSQEGRGGWGTDTQYF. The CDR3, as DNA: TGTGCCAGCAGCCAAGAAGGTCGGGGCGGGTGGGGCACAGATACGCAGTATTTT.

On this clonotype itself: A much bigger clone sits one base away, suggesting this may be a read error. The J gene is TRBJ1-1, the V gene TRBV5-1, with 9 positions matching TRBD1. Germline CDR1 is SGHRS and CDR2 is YFSETQ. The CDR3 runs to 16 residues. As DNA, the CDR3 is TGCGGCAGCAGGAGCGGGACAGGGTACATGAACACTGAAGCTTTCTTT. This gives the protein CGSRSGTGYMNTEAFF.